This TCR beta chain appears in the sequencing data of a study of blood T cell repertoires in COVID-19. Study summary: The United States, Italy and Spain provided the acute and convalescent COVID-19 samples. PBMCs, B-cell-depleted T cells, or T cells were the source of the cDNA or gDNA that made up the material.

In the original processing: Amplification of reference gene primers was used by the study to estimate nucleated cell counts. Produced via immunoSEQ multiplex PCR; TCRdb's table is partial and in-frame only. V and J calls and clone size come straight from that table; D and trimming were deduced from the DNA. The table lists roughly 150,000 clones, around 85% of them singletons, with around 8.9% in the top ten. Seattle patients were enrolled during active infection and followed longitudinally. This sequence originates from a woman older than 75 with COVID-19, enrolled during active disease. The sequenced sample consisted of peripheral blood.

The CDR3 reads CASRDREEKLFF. In nucleotides, the CDR3 is TGTGCCAGCAGGGACAGGGAAGAAAAACTGTTTTTT. The genes are TRBV21-1 and TRBJ1-4; the DNA was not used to check the table's D call, TRBD1. TRBV21-1 is a known pseudogene. The CDR3 is 12 residues long.